The 31 T cell receptor beta chains below were found in one sample sequenced in a study of cytomegalovirus exposure and HLA in healthy donors. Using immunoSEQ multiplex PCR, the repertoire was profiled, and TCRdb retains in-frame clones only, with some absent. The table has hundreds of thousands of clones, approximately 88% seen once; the top ten hold more than 13%. Input material: PBMCs. These receptors originate from a woman aged 25 to 39 in good health and CMV-seropositive.

The V gene is TRBV27, the J gene TRBJ2-7; tentative D call: TRBD1 (6 bases). V lost 5 bases and J lost 6, with 14 bases in between. Germline lookup yields CDR1 MNHEY and CDR2 SMNVEV (reference sequence). This CDR3 spans 13 amino acids. CDR3 region: CASSQTGPREQYF. Written as DNA, the CDR3 is TGTGCCAGCAGTCAGACAGGTCCTCGCGAGCAGTACTTC.

CDR3 DNA sequence: TGTGCCAGCAGCACCCTGACGGCCGTAAACAATGAGCAGTTCTTC. Its translation: CASSTLTAVNNEQFF. This sequence joins TRBV7-8 and TRBJ2-1; no definite D call. The CDR3 totals 15 residues. Germline-derived CDR1 and CDR2 are SGHVS and FQNEAQ. The germline V and J ends were trimmed by 5 bases and 5 bases, with 16 bases remaining between them.

The chain has TRBV28 and TRBJ2-1; no firm D call. From germline, CDR1 is MDHEN and CDR2 SYDVKM. V gave up 7 bases and J gave up 0 bases, with 4 bases separating them. The CDR3 is 12 residues long. The CDR3 DNA sequence: TGTGCCAGCATAAGCTCCTACAATGAGCAGTTCTTC. Translating gives CASISSYNEQFF.

V usage is TRBV28 and J usage is TRBJ2-1, with 7 positions matching TRBD1. Germline-derived CDR1 and CDR2 are MDHEN and SYDVKM. The CDR3 runs 15 residues. The V and J ends lost 5 bases and 11 bases, in that order; junction bases with no gene match: 15. For the CDR3, the DNA is TGTGCCAGCAGTCCTACCGGGACAGTCCAAATACAGCAGTTCTTC. It codes for CASSPTGTVQIQQFF.

A few counts support this clone. The chain is built from TRBV11-2 and TRBJ2-4; D not certain. The CDR3 loop spans 16 amino acids. Trimming left V 1 base short and J 2 bases short, with 12 bases between. CDR1 and CDR2 (germline): SGHAT, FQNNGV. CDR3 DNA: TGTGCCAGCAGCTTAGTAGGGAAGGAACCCAAAAACATTCAGTACTTC. Its translation is CASSLVGKEPKNIQYF.

The rearrangement links TRBV5-1 to TRBJ2-3; D gene uncertain. The germline V gene encodes CDR1 SGHRS and CDR2 YFSETQ. V was pared by 1 base and J by 6 bases, with 6 bases between. The CDR3 contains 12 residues. The CDR3 DNA is TGCGCCAGCAGCTTGAGTGCGGATACGCAGTATTTT. This encodes CASSLSADTQYF.

V is TRBV10-3 and J is TRBJ1-1; weak D call: TRBD1 (5 bases). The CDR3 has 13 amino acids. Germline CDR1 and CDR2: ENHRY and SYGVKD. Deletions cut 5 bases from V and 3 bases from J, with 10 bases between. The CDR3 DNA is TGTGCCATCAGTTCCCGGGGGGACACTGAAGCTTTCTTT. Translating gives CAISSRGDTEAFF.

The rearrangement links TRBV28 to TRBJ2-7; D possibly corresponds to TRBD1 (5 bases). Germline assignment: CDR1 MDHEN and CDR2 SYDVKM. Trimming shortened V by 2 bases and J by 3 bases, and 17 bases separated the two germline ends. The CDR3 is 16 residues long. CDR3 bases: TGTGCCAGCAGTTTAACAGGTTCAACGCTGGGCTACGAGCAGTACTTC. It yields the protein CASSLTGSTLGYEQYF.

J is TRBJ1-1 and V is TRBV18; D uncertain. CDR1 is KGHSH, CDR2 LQKENI, per germline. This CDR3 has 13 residues. V was pared by 5 bases and J by 4 bases, with 11 bases between. CDR3 nucleotides: TGTGCCAGCTCATCCGGACTGATCACTGAAGCTTTCTTT. Translation: CASSSGLITEAFF.

The V call is TRBV9, the J call TRBJ1-2; the D is unclear. With 1 base removed from V and 2 bases from J, the gap between germline ends came to 12 bases. In germline, CDR1 is SGDLS, CDR2 YYNGEE. CDR3 size: 15 residues. CDR3 bases: TGTGCCAGCAGCGTAAAGGCAGATATCAACTATGGCTACACCTTC. Protein sequence: CASSVKADINYGYTF.

The chain links TRBV30 to TRBJ1-1; the D gene is possibly TRBD1 (6 bases). Germline-derived CDR1 and CDR2 are GTSNPN and SVGIG (reference sequence). The CDR3 spans 16 residues. V lost 3 bases, J lost 3 bases, and 20 bases lay in between. The CDR3 protein is CAWSSLATGSYTEAFF. Written as DNA, the CDR3 is TGTGCCTGGAGCTCTCTGGCGACAGGTTCGTACACTGAAGCTTTCTTT. The whole variable domain, filled in from reference TRBV30 and TRBJ1-1, reads SQTIHQWPATLVQPVGSPLSLECTVEGTSNPNLYWYRQAAGRGLQLLFYSVGIGQISSEVPQNLSASRPQDRQFILSSKKLLLSDSGFYLCAWSSLATGSYTEAFFGQGTRLTVV.

The chain employs TRBV30 and TRBJ2-1; a weak D match, TRBD2 (5 bases). The CDR3 runs to 15 residues. Germline V CDR1 and CDR2: GTSNPN, SVGIG (reference sequence). Trimming took 0 bases from V and 9 from J, leaving 18 bases between them. CDR3 in amino acids: CAWSVSRPPGSEQFF. Written as DNA, the CDR3 is TGTGCCTGGAGTGTCTCGCGGCCCCCGGGGTCTGAGCAGTTCTTC.

The sample holds many counts of this clone. This chain connects TRBV30 to TRBJ1-4; 7 positions agree with TRBD1. Trimming took 4 bases from V and 4 from J; bases not matched to a gene: 3. This CDR3 region has 13 residues. Germline V lookup: CDR1 GTSNPN, CDR2 SVGIG (reference sequence). CDR3 in amino acids: CAWTGQFNEKLFF. The CDR3 region has the DNA TGTGCCTGGACGGGACAGTTTAATGAAAAACTGTTTTTT.

The genes are TRBV9 and TRBJ2-1, with D perhaps TRBD1 (6 bases). Trimming took 0 bases from V and 5 from J, leaving 6 bases between them. This CDR3 has 13 residues. CDR1 is SGDLS and CDR2 is YYNGEE in the germline V gene. CDR3 in amino acids: CASSVDRDNEQFF. The CDR3 DNA follows: TGTGCCAGCAGCGTAGACAGGGACAATGAGCAGTTCTTC.

The chain couples TRBV27 to TRBJ2-1; a possible D gene is TRBD1 (6 bases). With 5 bases removed from V and 10 bases from J, the gap between germline ends came to 21 bases. The germline CDR1 and CDR2 sequences are MNHEY and SMNVEV (reference sequence). The CDR3 loop spans 15 amino acids. CDR3 amino acids: CASSLGTGYGGEQFF. CDR3 coding DNA: TGTGCCAGCAGTCTAGGTACAGGGTATGGCGGCGAGCAGTTCTTC.

This clone has more than one count but fewer than ten. The chain employs TRBV4-1 and TRBJ1-1; D remains unclear. CDR3 length: 13 residues. CDR1 and CDR2 from the germline V gene are MGHRA and YSYEKL. V lost 4 bases and J 4 bases, leaving 10 bases between the germline ends. Written as DNA, the CDR3 is TGCGCCAGCAGCCCAATACAGACCACTGAAGCTTTCTTT. Translated: CASSPIQTTEAFF.

The chain recombines TRBV28 with TRBJ1-4; 9 bases are shared with TRBD1. From germline, CDR1 is MDHEN and CDR2 SYDVKM. With 1 base clipped from V and 8 bases from J, the junction kept 5 bases outside the gene matches. This CDR3 comprises 15 residues. The DNA of the CDR3 is TGTGCCAGCAGTTTATCGGGGACAGGGCGAGAAAAACTGTTTTTT. It codes for CASSLSGTGREKLFF.

The chain combines TRBV4-1 with TRBJ1-1; D is undetermined. CDR3 size: 11 residues. Germline lookup yields CDR1 MGHRA and CDR2 YSYEKL. V shed 7 bases and J shed 5 bases, with 8 bases lying between them. The DNA for the CDR3 is TGCGCCAGCACGGGGAGGACTGAAGCTTTCTTT. Translated, it gives CASTGRTEAFF.

The chain recombines TRBV7-9 with TRBJ2-1; no reliable D call. Germline V gene data show CDR1 as SEHNR and CDR2 as FQNEAQ (reference sequence). This CDR3 spans 13 amino acids. V was cut by 5 bases and J by 4 bases, with 9 bases left in between. CDR3 sequence reads: CASSHGRYNEQFF. The CDR3 DNA is TGTGCCAGCAGCCATGGCCGGTACAATGAGCAGTTCTTC.

The chain carries TRBV6-5 and TRBJ2-7, with a weak D call TRBD1 (5 bases). Trimming took 4 bases from V and 1 from J, leaving 14 bases between them. This CDR3 spans 15 amino acids. The germline V gene encodes CDR1 MNHEY and CDR2 SVGAGI. The CDR3 loop is CASSSQGVGSYEQYF. The CDR3, as DNA: TGTGCCAGCAGTTCTCAGGGTGTGGGATCCTACGAGCAGTACTTC.

The chain employs TRBV14 and TRBJ2-5; D unclear. The CDR3 is made up of 13 amino acids. The germline V gene has CDR1 SGHDN and CDR2 FVKESK. V lost 4 bases and J 5 bases, leaving 11 bases between the germline ends. The CDR3 bases are TGTGCCAGCAGCCGAATCGAGAGGGAGACCCAGTACTTC. Residues: CASSRIERETQYF.

The J gene is TRBJ1-4, the V gene TRBV7-6, with D hard to call. Germline values: CDR1 SGHVS, CDR2 FNYEAQ. The V end lost 5 bases, the J end lost 6 bases, and 16 bases lay between the germline ends. This CDR3 is 15 amino acids long. The CDR3: CASSPGRLWDEKLFF. The CDR3 DNA reads TGTGCCAGCAGCCCTGGGCGGCTCTGGGATGAAAAACTGTTTTTT.

The CDR3, as DNA: TGCGCCAGCAGCCAAACAGCGGCCGATTACAATGAGCAGTTCTTC. Its protein is CASSQTAADYNEQFF. This rearrangement joins TRBV4-1 to TRBJ2-1; the D gene is possibly TRBD2 (5 bases). Germline V gene sequence: CDR1 MGHRA, CDR2 YSYEKL. With 2 bases removed from V and 4 bases from J, the gap between germline ends came to 12 bases. This CDR3 contains 15 residues.

The sample holds one count of this clone. The CDR3 nucleotides are TGCGCCAGCAGCTTGGGTCGAGCGGGAGGGTACAATGAGCAGTTCTTC. Its protein is CASSLGRAGGYNEQFF. V and J are TRBV5-1 and TRBJ2-1, with TRBD2 identical over 10 bases. V was clipped by 0 bases and J by 4 bases; unmatched bases: 4. Germline V gene lookup returns CDR1 SGHRS and CDR2 YFSETQ. CDR3 length equals 16 residues.

The chain uses TRBV15 and TRBJ2-1, with D hard to call. The length of the CDR3 is 12 residues. Per germline, CDR1 LNHNV and CDR2 YYDKDF (reference sequence). Trimming took off 2 bases at V and 4 bases at J, with 3 bases between the two ends. This CDR3 reads CATSRRYNEQFF. Here the CDR3 DNA reads TGTGCCACCAGCAGACGGTACAATGAGCAGTTCTTC.

J is TRBJ1-1 and V is TRBV11-2; D not certain. The CDR3 covers 17 residues. V lost 1 base and J lost 0, with 15 bases in between. Per germline, CDR1 SGHAT and CDR2 FQNNGV. CDR3 region: CASSLVGLKGLNTEAFF. CDR3 bases: TGTGCCAGCAGCTTAGTAGGGTTGAAGGGCTTGAACACTGAAGCTTTCTTT.

The chain has TRBV6-1 and TRBJ2-7; D is uncertain. V lost 6 bases and J 2 bases, leaving 8 bases between the germline ends. Germline CDR1 and CDR2: MNHNS and SASEGT. The CDR3 length is 12 residues. CDR3 region: CASRERAYEQYF. As DNA, the CDR3 is TGTGCCAGCAGGGAAAGGGCCTACGAGCAGTACTTC.

The V call is TRBV29-1, the J call TRBJ2-2; no clear D. The germline V gene encodes CDR1 SQVTM and CDR2 ANQGSEA. Trimming cost V 4 bases and J 0 bases, with 6 bases left between them. The CDR3 spans 13 residues. CDR3: CSVVPANTGELFF. CDR3 in DNA: TGCAGCGTTGTCCCCGCGAACACCGGGGAGCTGTTTTTT.

J is TRBJ1-1 and V is TRBV11-2; D unclear. The CDR3 contains 11 residues. V was pared by 5 bases and J by 8 bases, with 9 bases between. The germline CDR1 and CDR2 sequences are SGHAT and FQNNGV. CDR3 sequence: CASSLGREAFF. The CDR3 DNA sequence: TGTGCCAGCAGCCTGGGCAGGGAAGCTTTCTTT.

This clone was seen just once. This sequence joins TRBV4-1 and TRBJ2-1; 7 bases fit TRBD1. V was pared by 0 bases and J by 4 bases, with 3 bases of the junction left unmatched. The CDR3 extends over 15 amino acids. Germline loops: CDR1 MGHRA, CDR2 YSYEKL. This chain's CDR3 is CASSQETGPYNEQFF. The CDR3 region has the DNA TGCGCCAGCAGCCAAGAGACAGGGCCGTACAATGAGCAGTTCTTC.

The V and J genes are TRBV5-4 and TRBJ2-5; TRBD2 matches 11 bases. With 2 bases clipped from V and 4 bases from J, the junction kept 10 bases outside the gene matches. This CDR3 contains 17 residues. CDR1 and CDR2 from the germline V gene are SGHNT and YYREEE (reference sequence). CDR3 sequence: CASSFRLAGTWGETQYF. CDR3 nucleotides: TGTGCCAGCAGCTTCCGACTAGCGGGAACGTGGGGAGAGACCCAGTACTTC.